The following is a T cell receptor beta chain sequence with its context. The data derive from a study of T cells after somatic rescue of genetic block. The CDR3 extends over 16 amino acids. Germline V CDR1 and CDR2: SEHNR, FQNEAQ (reference sequence). Trimming removed 3 bases from V and 3 bases from J, with 15 bases in between. Data came from immunoSEQ multiplex PCR; TCRdb stores just in-frame clones and leaves some out. The sample yields just over 8,000 clones, around 80% seen once. The sample comprised peripheral blood mononuclear cells (PBMCs). The V and J genes are TRBV7-9 and TRBJ1-3; D remains ambiguous. The clonotype was recovered from a boy between 5 and 17 years old. The CDR3 sequence is CASSLRQTSDGNTIYF. In DNA form, the CDR3 reads TGTGCCAGCAGCTTGCGGCAGACCTCCGATGGAAACACCATATATTTT.